This T cell receptor (beta chain) was profiled in a study of cytomegalovirus exposure and HLA in healthy donors. Study at large: Some 85 million unique TCRs, all from HLA-typed donors, were included in an early release of the data.

A single count supports this clone. What it binds is unknown. General study points: When analyzed later, a missense DCLRE1C variant was found to be linked to TCR beta V- and J-gene trimming. The study assumed roughly uniform donor sequencing depth for presence/absence analyses. In most subjects, TCR beta sequences reportedly gave accurate predictions of HLA-A and HLA-B alleles.

With 60 Vbeta and 13 Jbeta primers, the PCR was carried out. Some clones are missing from TCRdb's copy, which holds only in-frame ones; the method was immunoSEQ multiplex PCR. The sample includes over 150,000 clones, 84% seen only once; the top ten take under 5%. The receptor was derived from a girl aged 5 to 17 in good health and CMV-seropositive. The sample comprised PBMCs.

CDR3 sequence (DNA): TGTGCCAGCAGCTTAGCACAGGGGAGGCCTAATGAGCAGTTCTTC. It yields the protein CASSLAQGRPNEQFF. The genes are TRBV7-9 and TRBJ2-1; D is perhaps TRBD1 (7 bases). CDR3 size: 15 residues. Germline V CDR1 and CDR2: SEHNR, FQNEAQ (reference sequence). Trimming shortened V by 0 bases and J by 7 bases, and 13 bases separated the two germline ends.